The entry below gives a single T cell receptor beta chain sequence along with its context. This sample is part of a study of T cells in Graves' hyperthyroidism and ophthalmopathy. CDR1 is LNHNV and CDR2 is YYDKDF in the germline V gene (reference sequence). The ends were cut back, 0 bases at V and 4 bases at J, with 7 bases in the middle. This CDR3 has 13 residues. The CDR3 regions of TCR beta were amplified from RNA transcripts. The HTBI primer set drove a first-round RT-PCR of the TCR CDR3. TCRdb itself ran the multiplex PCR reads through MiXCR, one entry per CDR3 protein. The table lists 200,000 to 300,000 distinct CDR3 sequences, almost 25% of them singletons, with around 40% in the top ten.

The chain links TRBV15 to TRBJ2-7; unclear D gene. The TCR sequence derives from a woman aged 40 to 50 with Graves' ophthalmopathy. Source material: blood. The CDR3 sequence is CATSRDTRYEQYF. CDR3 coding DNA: TGTGCCACCAGCAGAGATACCCGGTACGAGCAGTACTTC.